This TCR beta chain originates from a study of blood T cell repertoires in COVID-19. Background on the study: COVID-19 samples from acute and convalescent phases originated in the United States, Italy and Spain. PBMCs, B-cell-depleted T cells, or T cells provided the cDNA or gDNA that made up the material.

As originally analysed: Amplified reference gene primers provided the basis for estimating nucleated cell counts. Method: immunoSEQ multiplex PCR; TCRdb's copy keeps in-frame clones and lacks some. V, J and clone size reflect that table, while D and trimming were determined from the DNA. This table holds about 170,000 clones, 88% found once. This CDR3 has 13 amino acids. CDR1 is MRHNA, CDR2 SNTAGT, per germline. The V gene lost 4 bases and the J gene lost 3 bases, with 8 bases spanning the gap. The sequence came from a man between 60 and 75 years old with acute or convalescent COVID-19. The chain recombines TRBV6-4 with TRBJ2-3; D gene ambiguous. The sample was peripheral blood. The CDR3 region is CASSVERTDTQYF. The CDR3 DNA reads TGTGCCAGCAGTGTAGAGAGGACAGATACGCAGTATTTT.